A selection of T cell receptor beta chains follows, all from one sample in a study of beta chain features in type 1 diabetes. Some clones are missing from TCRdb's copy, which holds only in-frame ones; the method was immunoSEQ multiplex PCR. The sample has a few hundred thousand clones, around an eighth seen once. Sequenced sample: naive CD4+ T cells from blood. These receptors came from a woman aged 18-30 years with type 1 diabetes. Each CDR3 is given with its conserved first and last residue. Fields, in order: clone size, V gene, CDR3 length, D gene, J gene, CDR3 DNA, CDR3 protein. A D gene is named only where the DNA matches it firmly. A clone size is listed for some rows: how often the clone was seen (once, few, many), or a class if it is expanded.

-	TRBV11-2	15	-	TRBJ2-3	TGTGCCAGCAGCTTAGATCGCCTAGCCCCAGATACGCAGTATTTT	CASSLDRLAPDTQYF
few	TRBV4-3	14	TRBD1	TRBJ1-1	TGCGCCAGCGGATCAGTCCCCCAGGGGGCGGGTGCTTTCTTT	CASGSVPQGAGAFF
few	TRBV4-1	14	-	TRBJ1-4	TGCGCCAGCAGCCAAGATAGAGGTTTTGAAAAACTGTTTTTT	CASSQDRGFEKLFF
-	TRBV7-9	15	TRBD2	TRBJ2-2	TGTGCCAGCAGCGAACCCCGGGGGGACACCGGGGAGCTGTTTTTT	CASSEPRGDTGELFF
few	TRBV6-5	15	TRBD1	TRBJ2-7	TGTGCCAGCAGTTACACACTGGGACAGGCCTACGAGCAGTACTTC	CASSYTLGQAYEQYF
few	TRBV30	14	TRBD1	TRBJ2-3	TGTGCCTGGAGTGTCGGACAGGGACCAGATACGCAGTATTTT	CAWSVGQGPDTQYF
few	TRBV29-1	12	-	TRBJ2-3	TGCAGCGTTGGTAGTTACGCAGATACGCAGTATTTT	CSVGSYADTQYF
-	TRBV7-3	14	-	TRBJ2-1	TGTGCCAGCAGCATGAGCCGGGAGTACAATGAGCAGTTCTTC	CASSMSREYNEQFF
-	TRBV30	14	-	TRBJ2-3	TGTGCCTGGAAGGGGGACATTAGCACAGATACGCAGTATTTT	CAWKGDISTDTQYF
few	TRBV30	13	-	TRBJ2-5	TGTGCCTGGAGTGATCCGAGTGTAGAGACCCAGTACTTC	CAWSDPSVETQYF
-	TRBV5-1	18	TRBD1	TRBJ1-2	TGCGCCAGCAGCTTGAGGGGGCAGGTCCAGATTGGATTCTATGGCTACACCTTC	CASSLRGQVQIGFYGYTF
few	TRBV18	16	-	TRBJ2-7	TGTGCCAGCTCACCCCTAGTACAAGCCACGACCTACGAGCAGTACTTC	CASSPLVQATTYEQYF
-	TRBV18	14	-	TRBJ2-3	TGTGCCAGCTCACCAGCAGGGTTTGCAGATACGCAGTATTTT	CASSPAGFADTQYF
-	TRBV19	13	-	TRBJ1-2	TGTGCTTCTGGACAGCAACTATCCTATGGCTACACCTTC	CASGQQLSYGYTF
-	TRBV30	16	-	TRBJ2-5	TGTGCCTGGAGTGTACGGGGCAGGGGAGGGCAAGAGACCCAGTACTTC	CAWSVRGRGGQETQYF
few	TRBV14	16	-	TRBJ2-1	TGTGCCAGCAGCCCCCTTGGGGGGACGGGGTACAATGAGCAGTTCTTC	CASSPLGGTGYNEQFF
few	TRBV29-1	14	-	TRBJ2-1	TGCAGCGTTGAAAAGGGGGACCTTTACAATGAGCAGTTCTTC	CSVEKGDLYNEQFF
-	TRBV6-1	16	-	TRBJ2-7	TGTGCCAGCAGTGAGGAAACCGGGACTCCGCACTACGAGCAGTACTTC	CASSEETGTPHYEQYF
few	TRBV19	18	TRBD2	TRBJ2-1	TGTGCCAGTAGCAATTTGTGGGCCCCGGGACTAGCGGACAATGAGCAGTTCTTC	CASSNLWAPGLADNEQFF
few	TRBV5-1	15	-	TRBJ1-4	TGCGCCAGCAGCCCGAGGAGCTCAACTAATGAAAAACTGTTTTTT	CASSPRSSTNEKLFF
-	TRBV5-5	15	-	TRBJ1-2	TGTGCCAGCAGCTTGGTGGGACATCCCAGGGATGGCTACACCTTC	CASSLVGHPRDGYTF
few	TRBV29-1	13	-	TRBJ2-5	TGCAGCGTAGCAAAGGGGATCGGGGAGACCCAGTACTTC	CSVAKGIGETQYF
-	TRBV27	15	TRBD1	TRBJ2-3	TGTGCCAGCAGTTCACAGGGGGCTAGCACAGATACGCAGTATTTT	CASSSQGASTDTQYF
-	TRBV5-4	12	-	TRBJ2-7	TGTGCCAGCAGCCGGGAGTCCTACGAGCAGTACTTC	CASSRESYEQYF
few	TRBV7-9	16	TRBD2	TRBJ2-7	TGTGCCAGCAGCATTACTAGCGGCAGAACCTCCTACGAGCAGTACTTC	CASSITSGRTSYEQYF